The T cell receptor (beta chain) described here comes from a study of metastatic and nonmetastatic thyroid tumors. Findings and limits, study-wide: It was reportedly found that TCR beta diversity was significantly higher in malignant thyroid tumors than in benign nodules, a difference seen in both blood and tumor samples.

Trimming cost V 6 bases and J 4 bases, with 10 bases left between them. Germline CDR1 PRHDT, CDR2 FYEKMQ (reference sequence). The CDR3 length is 13 residues. TCRdb re-clonotyped the PCR reads via MiXCR. The data contain approximately 25,000 clones, around an eighth of them singletons. Before thyroid surgery, none of the patients had received any treatment. The table lists this clone with many counts. The antigen remains undetermined. This receptor was identified in a female donor with papillary thyroid cancer or a benign thyroid nodule (not recorded which). Some clones in this sample may be carry-over from other donors' samples. The chain has TRBV13 and TRBJ2-1; D is unclear. The material sequenced was blood. The CDR3 nucleotides are TGTGCCAGCAGGGGCGGAGTTTACAATGAGCAGTTCTTC. This codes for CASRGGVYNEQFF.